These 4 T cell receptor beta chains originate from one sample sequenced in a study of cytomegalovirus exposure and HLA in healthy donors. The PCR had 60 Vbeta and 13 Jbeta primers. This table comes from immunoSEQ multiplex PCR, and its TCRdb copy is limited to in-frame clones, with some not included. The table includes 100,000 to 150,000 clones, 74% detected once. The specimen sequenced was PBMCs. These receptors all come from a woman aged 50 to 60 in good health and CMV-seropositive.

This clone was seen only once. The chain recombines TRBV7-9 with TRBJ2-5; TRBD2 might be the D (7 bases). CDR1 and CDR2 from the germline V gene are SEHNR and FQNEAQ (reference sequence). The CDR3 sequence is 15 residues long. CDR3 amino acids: CSSGSGGGPARSQYF. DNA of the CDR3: TGTTCCTCCGGATCAGGCGGGGGCCCAGCGCGTTCCCAGTACTTC.

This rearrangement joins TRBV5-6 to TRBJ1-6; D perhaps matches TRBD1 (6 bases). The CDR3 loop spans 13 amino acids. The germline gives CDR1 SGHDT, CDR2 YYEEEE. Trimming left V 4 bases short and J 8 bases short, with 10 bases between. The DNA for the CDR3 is TGTGCCAGCAGCGCCTACAGGGATTCACCCCTCCACTTT. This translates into CASSAYRDSPLHF.

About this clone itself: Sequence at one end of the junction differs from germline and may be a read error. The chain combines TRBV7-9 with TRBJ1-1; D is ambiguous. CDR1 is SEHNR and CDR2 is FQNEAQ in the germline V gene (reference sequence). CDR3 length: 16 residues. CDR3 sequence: CARSPGVGDPDTEAFF. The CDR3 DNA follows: TGTGCCCGCAGTCCTGGAGTAGGAGATCCGGACACTGAAGCTTTCTTT.

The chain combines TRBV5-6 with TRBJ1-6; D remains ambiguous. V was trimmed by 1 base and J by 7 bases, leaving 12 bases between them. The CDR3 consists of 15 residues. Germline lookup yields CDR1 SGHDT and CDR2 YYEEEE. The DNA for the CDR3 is TGTGCCAGCAGCTTGTCTCTGATGGCCAATTCACCCCTCCACTTT. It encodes CASSLSLMANSPLHF.